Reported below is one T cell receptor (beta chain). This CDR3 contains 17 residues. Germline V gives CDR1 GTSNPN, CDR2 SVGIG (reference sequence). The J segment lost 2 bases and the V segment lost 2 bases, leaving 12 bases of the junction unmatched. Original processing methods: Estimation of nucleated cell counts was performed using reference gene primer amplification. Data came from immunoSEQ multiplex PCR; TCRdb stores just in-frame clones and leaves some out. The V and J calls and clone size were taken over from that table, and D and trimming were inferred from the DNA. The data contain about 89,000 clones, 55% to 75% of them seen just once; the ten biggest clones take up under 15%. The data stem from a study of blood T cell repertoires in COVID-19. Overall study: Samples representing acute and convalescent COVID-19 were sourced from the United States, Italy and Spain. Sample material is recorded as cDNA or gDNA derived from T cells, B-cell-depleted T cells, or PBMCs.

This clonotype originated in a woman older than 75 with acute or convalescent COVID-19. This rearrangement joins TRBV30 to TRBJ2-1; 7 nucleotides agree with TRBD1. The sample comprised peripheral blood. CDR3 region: CAWSRGVYRGTYNEQFF. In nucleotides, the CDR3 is TGTGCCTGGAGTCGTGGGGTGTACAGGGGCACCTACAATGAGCAGTTCTTC.